The 31 T cell receptor beta chains below come from one sample, sequenced in a study of T cells after somatic rescue of genetic block. Here immunoSEQ multiplex PCR was the method, and the copy in TCRdb shows in-frame clones only, minus some. The sample yields 110,000 or so clones, about 90% seen once. Sequencing was done on a sample of peripheral blood mononuclear cells (PBMCs). All receptors derive from a woman between 18 and 30 years old.

V is TRBV7-9 and J is TRBJ1-5; 8 bases align to TRBD1. The CDR3 runs 14 residues. Trimming took 5 bases from V and 1 from J; bases not matched to a gene: 1. CDR1 and CDR2 from the germline V gene are SEHNR and FQNEAQ (reference sequence). The chain's CDR3 is CASSRQGSNQPQHF. The DNA of the CDR3 is TGTGCCAGCAGCCGACAGGGGAGCAATCAGCCCCAGCATTTT.

The CDR3 DNA is TGTGCCTGGATGGACTCCTGGGGTGAAAAACTGTTTTTT. Its protein product is CAWMDSWGEKLFF. The chain is built from TRBV30 and TRBJ1-4, with D unresolved. The CDR3 is 13 amino acids. Between the trimmed V and J ends, which lost 4 bases and 7 bases, there was a span of 13 bases. Per the germline V gene, CDR1 is GTSNPN and CDR2 is SVGIG (reference sequence).

In regard to this clone: One junction end disagrees with the germline gene, perhaps due to a read error. The V and J genes are TRBV18 and TRBJ1-6; 7 nucleotides agree with TRBD1. From germline, CDR1 is KGHSH and CDR2 LQKENI. The CDR3 runs 16 residues. This CDR3 reads CASSLYRGSDNSPLHF. CDR3 bases: TGTGCCAGCTCACTTTACAGGGGCTCCGATAATTCACCCCTCCACTTT.

The V gene is TRBV14, the J gene TRBJ2-1; D may be TRBD1 (5 bases). V was pared by 2 bases and J by 7 bases, with 12 bases between. Per germline, CDR1 SGHDN and CDR2 FVKESK. CDR3 size: 14 residues. The CDR3 nucleotides read TGTGCCAGCAGCCAAACAGGATCAGCGAATGAGCAGTTCTTC. Translating gives CASSQTGSANEQFF.

The J gene is TRBJ1-5, the V gene TRBV28, with D uncertain. There are 14 residues in the CDR3. The V gene lost 5 bases and the J gene lost 0 bases, with 8 bases spanning the gap. Germline CDR1 and CDR2: MDHEN and SYDVKM. CDR3 DNA: TGTGCCAGCAGTCAGGTGATTAGCAATCAGCCCCAGCATTTT. This encodes CASSQVISNQPQHF.

J is TRBJ2-7 and V is TRBV9, with TRBD2 as a possible D gene (5 bases). From germline, CDR1 is SGDLS and CDR2 YYNGEE. CDR3 length: 14 residues. The V end lost 0 bases, the J end lost 8 bases, and 15 bases lay between the germline ends. The DNA of the CDR3 is TGTGCCAGCAGCGTAGACAGAGCCGGGGTGAAGCAGTACTTC. Translation: CASSVDRAGVKQYF.

This chain connects TRBV11-2 to TRBJ2-3; D not resolved. Germline CDR1 is SGHAT and CDR2 is FQNNGV. The CDR3 spans 14 residues. V gave up 1 base and J gave up 6 bases, with 11 bases separating them. Written as DNA, the CDR3 is TGTGCCAGCAGCTTAGCCCCGACACGCGATACGCAGTATTTT. Its protein product is CASSLAPTRDTQYF.

V and J are TRBV5-1 and TRBJ1-2; possibly TRBD1 for D (6 bases). Germline V gene lookup returns CDR1 SGHRS and CDR2 YFSETQ. V lost 2 bases and J lost 0, with 14 bases in between. The CDR3 is 16 amino acids. The CDR3 region is CASSLGQGLANYGYTF. The CDR3 DNA reads TGCGCCAGCAGCTTAGGTCAGGGGTTGGCTAACTATGGCTACACCTTC. Full variable domain (missing parts from reference TRBV5-1 and TRBJ1-2): KAGVTQTPRYLIKTRGQQVTLSCSPISGHRSVSWYQQTPGQGLQFLFEYFSETQRNKGNFPGRFSGRQFSNSRSEMNVSTLELGDSALYLCASSLGQGLANYGYTFGSGTRLTVV.

The V gene is TRBV10-3, the J gene TRBJ2-2; possibly TRBD1 or TRBD2 for D (6 bases each). The CDR3 sequence is 15 residues long. Looked up from germline, CDR1 is ENHRY and CDR2 is SYGVKD. The V and J ends lost 2 bases and 3 bases respectively, with 10 bases between them. The chain's CDR3 is CAISEKGEDTGELFF. The CDR3 DNA reads as TGTGCCATCAGTGAGAAGGGGGAGGACACCGGGGAGCTGTTTTTT.

The chain links TRBV2 to TRBJ1-2; TRBD1 matches 12 bases. The CDR3 is 16 amino acids. Germline CDR1 reads SNHLY; CDR2 reads FYNNEI. Germline trimming cut 5 bases from V and 2 bases from J; bases unmatched to any gene: 6. This CDR3 reads CASSRDRGRPNYGYTF. The CDR3, as DNA: TGTGCCAGCAGTAGGGACAGGGGGCGCCCGAACTATGGCTACACCTTC.

J is TRBJ1-4 and V is TRBV19, with 9 bases aligning to TRBD1. This CDR3 region has 15 residues. V dropped 5 bases and J dropped 5; count of bases not matched to a gene: 6. In germline, CDR1 is LNHDA, CDR2 SQIVND (reference sequence). CDR3 sequence (DNA): TGTGCCAGTAGTGCCGTTGGGACAGGGAATGAAAAACTGTTTTTT. It yields the protein CASSAVGTGNEKLFF. The variable domain in full, completed from reference TRBV19 and TRBJ1-4, reads DGGITQSPKYLFRKEGQNVTLSCEQNLNHDAMYWYRQDPGQGLRLIYYSQIVNDFQKGDIAEGYSVSREKKESFPLTVTSAQKNPTAFYLCASSAVGTGNEKLFFGSGTQLSVL.

The chain employs TRBV10-3 and TRBJ2-1, with 8 bases that match TRBD2. The CDR3 is 18 amino acids. V was pared by 3 bases and J by 7 bases, with 17 bases of the junction left unmatched. Germline CDR1 reads ENHRY; CDR2 reads SYGVKD. Here the CDR3 DNA reads TGTGCCATCAGTGAATCTACGGGGCGGGGGGCAGGTAGTAATGAGCAGTTCTTC. This codes for CAISESTGRGAGSNEQFF.

A word on this clone: Relative to the germline gene, one junction end is altered; a read error may explain this. The chain couples TRBV7-6 to TRBJ1-4, with 9 positions matching TRBD1. CDR3 length: 14 amino acids. In germline, CDR1 is SGHVS, CDR2 FNYEAQ. CDR3 residues: CASSSGQGDLGLSF. CDR3 DNA: TGTGCCAGCAGCTCGGGACAGGGCGATTTAGGTCTTTCTTTT.

The chain has TRBV5-1 and TRBJ2-5; 8 bases line up with TRBD2. This CDR3 comprises 17 residues. V lost 0 bases and J lost 3; bases outside the gene matches: 10. Germline V gene sequence: CDR1 SGHRS, CDR2 YFSETQ. The chain's CDR3 is CASSLALLGAGEETQYF. The CDR3 DNA is TGCGCCAGCAGCTTGGCCCTACTGGGAGCGGGGGAAGAGACCCAGTACTTC.

The sample holds a few counts of this clone. The chain joins TRBV7-6 to TRBJ1-6; D call uncertain. Trimming cost V 4 bases and J 9 bases, with 16 bases left between them. The germline gives CDR1 SGHVS, CDR2 FNYEAQ. The CDR3 extends over 15 amino acids. This CDR3 reads CASSSTAGGGSPLHF. The CDR3 region has the DNA TGTGCCAGCAGCTCGACTGCCGGAGGCGGTTCACCCCTCCACTTT.

J is TRBJ2-5 and V is TRBV9, with D hard to call. The CDR3 has 14 residues. The V and J ends lost 0 bases and 4 bases respectively, with 10 bases between them. CDR1 is SGDLS and CDR2 is YYNGEE in the germline V gene. Written as DNA, the CDR3 is TGTGCCAGCAGCGTAGAGGGCCCGGGAGAGACCCAGTACTTC. Protein sequence: CASSVEGPGETQYF. Full variable domain (outside the CDR3, taken from reference TRBV9 and TRBJ2-5): DSGVTQTPKHLITATGQRVTLRCSPRSGDLSVYWYQQSLDQGLQFLIQYYNGEERAKGNILERFSAQQFPDLHSELNLSSLELGDSALYFCASSVEGPGETQYFGPGTRLLVL.

The chain carries TRBV11-3 and TRBJ2-5; D is undetermined. This CDR3 region has 14 residues. CDR1 is SGHNT, CDR2 YENEEA, per germline. The V and J ends lost 2 bases and 2 bases respectively, with 9 bases between them. Here the CDR3 reads CASSLNSIQETQYF. The DNA for the CDR3 is TGTGCCAGCAGCTTAAACTCGATTCAAGAGACCCAGTACTTC.

CDR3: CASSQEQQATNEKLFF. CDR3 sequence (DNA): TGTGCCAGCAGCCAAGAACAACAAGCAACTAATGAAAAACTGTTTTTT. The genes are TRBV4-2 and TRBJ1-4; no reliable D call. The germline CDR1 and CDR2 sequences are LGHNA and YNFKEQ. Trimming removed 0 bases from V and 0 bases from J, with 8 bases in between. The CDR3 consists of 16 residues.

The V call is TRBV19, the J call TRBJ2-7; 8 bases agree with TRBD1. Germline values: CDR1 LNHDA, CDR2 SQIVND (reference sequence). The V segment lost 3 bases and the J segment 4 bases; nucleotides outside the gene matches: 8. This CDR3 is built from 15 residues. Written as DNA, the CDR3 is TGTGCCAGTAGTATGCCCGGACAGGGAGGATACGAGCAGTACTTC. Translation: CASSMPGQGGYEQYF.

The CDR3: CASSQVGTVNTGELFF. CDR3 nucleotide sequence: TGCGCCAGCAGCCAAGTAGGGACCGTGAACACCGGGGAGCTGTTTTTT. V is TRBV4-3 and J is TRBJ2-2; possibly TRBD1 or TRBD2 for D (5 bases each). Germline V gene data show CDR1 as LGHNA and CDR2 as YSLEER. Trimming took off 1 base at V and 1 base at J, with 10 bases between the two ends. CDR3 length: 16 residues.

The chain carries TRBV6-1 and TRBJ1-1; D possibly corresponds to TRBD1 (5 bases). This CDR3 is built from 17 residues. Germline-derived CDR1 and CDR2 are MNHNS and SASEGT. V was clipped by 1 base and J by 4 bases, with 19 bases between them. CDR3 in DNA: TGTGCCAGCAGTGAAGTAGGGTGGGGCAATTGGGGCACTGAAGCTTTCTTT. Its protein is CASSEVGWGNWGTEAFF.

The chain joins TRBV19 to TRBJ1-5; a weak D match, TRBD1 (5 bases). The V gene's germline CDR1 is LNHDA and CDR2 SQIVND (reference sequence). The V and J ends lost 8 bases and 7 bases respectively, with 24 bases between them. The CDR3 contains 16 residues. CDR3 coding DNA: TGTGCCAGTCGTAAGCTCCGGGACGGGCGAAGCCAGCCCCAGCATTTT. Translated, it gives CASRKLRDGRSQPQHF.

The chain couples TRBV30 to TRBJ2-1, with 7 bases lining up with TRBD1. CDR1 is GTSNPN, CDR2 SVGIG, per germline (reference sequence). The CDR3 totals 15 residues. V lost 5 bases, J lost 10 bases, and 17 bases stayed unmatched. The CDR3: CAWSVSGTARGEQFF. CDR3 bases: TGTGCCTGGTCTGTGTCGGGGACAGCACGCGGGGAGCAGTTCTTC.

V usage is TRBV4-3 and J usage is TRBJ2-2, with a weak D call TRBD1 (6 bases). V was clipped by 4 bases and J by 4 bases, with 13 bases between them. CDR1 LGHNA and CDR2 YSLEER come from the germline V gene. The CDR3 spans 15 residues. CDR3 coding DNA: TGCGCCAGCAGCCCACAGGGAAGCTTCACCGGGGAGCTGTTTTTT. Residues: CASSPQGSFTGELFF.

For this clone: A read error may account for a junction end that differs from germline. J is TRBJ1-1 and V is TRBV18; 8 bases map to TRBD1. CDR1 and CDR2 from the germline V gene are KGHSH and LQKENI. The CDR3 runs 14 residues. DNA for the CDR3: TGTGCCAGCTCACCACCGCGGACAGGGAAAGAGTTGGGGTTT. Its translation: CASSPPRTGKELGF.

The chain uses TRBV5-6 and TRBJ2-5; no clear D. The CDR3 totals 14 residues. Germline values: CDR1 SGHDT, CDR2 YYEEEE. V shed 2 bases and J shed 2 bases, with 10 bases lying between them. This CDR3 reads CASSFPDFQETQYF. The CDR3 bases are TGTGCCAGCAGCTTCCCCGACTTTCAAGAGACCCAGTACTTC. Full variable domain (missing parts from reference TRBV5-6 and TRBJ2-5): DAGVTQSPTHLIKTRGQQVTLRCSPKSGHDTVSWYQQALGQGPQFIFQYYEEEERQRGNFPDRFSGHQFPNYSSELNVNALLLGDSALYLCASSFPDFQETQYFGPGTRLLVL.

The chain employs TRBV18 and TRBJ2-1, with D uncertain. Germline CDR1 and CDR2: KGHSH and LQKENI. This CDR3 has 15 residues. The ends were cut back, 1 base at V and 0 bases at J, with 7 bases in the middle. The CDR3 here is CASSPLVSSYNEQFF. The DNA for the CDR3 is TGTGCCAGCTCACCACTGGTTAGCTCCTACAATGAGCAGTTCTTC.

The rearrangement uses TRBV5-1 and TRBJ2-1; TRBD2 matches at 14 bases. V dropped 3 bases and J dropped 4; count of bases not matched to a gene: 3. Germline V gives CDR1 SGHRS, CDR2 YFSETQ. The CDR3 sequence is 16 residues long. The CDR3 region has the DNA TGCGCCAGCAGCTCGTGGACTAGCGGGGGGTACAATGAGCAGTTCTTC. Protein product: CASSSWTSGGYNEQFF.

The chain couples TRBV7-3 to TRBJ1-6, with D unclear. Germline V gene sequence: CDR1 SGHTA, CDR2 FQGTGA. V gave up 5 bases and J gave up 6 bases, with 8 bases separating them. The CDR3 contains 13 residues. CDR3 protein: CASSRETNSPLHF. CDR3 coding DNA: TGTGCCAGCAGCAGGGAAACTAATTCACCCCTCCACTTT. Complete variable domain (other parts from reference TRBV7-3 and TRBJ1-6): GAGVSQTPSNKVTEKGKYVELRCDPISGHTALYWYRQSLGQGPEFLIYFQGTGAADDSGLPNDRFFAVRPEGSVSTLKIQRTERGDSAVYLCASSRETNSPLHFGNGTRLTVT.

This clone was observed once. V usage is TRBV19 and J usage is TRBJ2-7; possibly TRBD2 for D (5 bases). CDR3 size: 11 residues. The V gene lost 6 bases and the J gene lost 10 bases, with 13 bases spanning the gap. Germline assignment: CDR1 LNHDA and CDR2 SQIVND (reference sequence). Here the CDR3 reads CASSHGGLQYF. In DNA, the CDR3 is TGTGCCAGTAGCCACGGCGGGCTCCAGTACTTC.

The chain uses TRBV6-1 and TRBJ2-1; D ambiguous. Germline V lookup: CDR1 MNHNS, CDR2 SASEGT. CDR3 length equals 15 residues. The V end was cut by 2 bases, the J end by 0 bases, with 8 bases between. The CDR3 DNA is TGTGCCAGCAGTGAAAGGCGGAGCTCCTACAATGAGCAGTTCTTC. The encoded protein is CASSERRSSYNEQFF.